Below are 23 T cell receptor beta chains sequenced from a single sample in a study of blood T cell repertoires in COVID-19. TCRdb's copy holds only in-frame clones and misses some; the assay was immunoSEQ multiplex PCR. The data hold a few hundred thousand clones, with about 90% observed a single time. The specimen sequenced was PBMCs or T cells enriched from blood (not recorded which). These receptors were taken from a woman younger than 45 who had recovered from COVID-19.

This chain uses TRBV2 with TRBJ1-3; D not certain. Germline lookup yields CDR1 SNHLY and CDR2 FYNNEI. Trimming removed 8 bases from V and 0 bases from J, with 14 bases in between. This CDR3 is built from 15 residues. Here the CDR3 DNA reads TGTGCCAGCCAATTTTCCCGGGACTCTGGAAACACCATATATTTT. Protein sequence: CASQFSRDSGNTIYF. Complete variable domain (other parts from reference TRBV2 and TRBJ1-3): EPEVTQTPSHQVTQMGQEVILRCVPISNHLYFYWYRQILGQKVEFLVSFYNNEISEKSEIFDDQFSVERPDGSNFTLKIRSTKLEDSAMYFCASQFSRDSGNTIYFGEGSWLTVV.

For this clone: This same CDR3 is encoded by further DNA sequences in the sample. The chain employs TRBV5-1 and TRBJ1-1; D is unresolved. V was shortened by 1 base and J by 1 base, with 5 bases between the two germline ends. The germline gives CDR1 SGHRS, CDR2 YFSETQ. The CDR3 covers 13 residues. The CDR3 protein is CASSLRGNTEAFF. In nucleotides, the CDR3 is TGCGCCAGCAGCTTGCGGGGGAACACTGAAGCTTTCTTT.

The CDR3 loop is CSVERTGIYNEQFF. The CDR3 coding sequence is TGCAGCGTTGAGCGGACAGGGATCTACAATGAGCAGTTCTTC. The chain has TRBV29-1 and TRBJ2-1, with TRBD1 matching 8 bases. V shed 3 bases, J shed 3 bases, and the junction held 4 bases outside the gene matches. There are 14 residues in the CDR3. Germline loops: CDR1 SQVTM, CDR2 ANQGSEA.

The chain recombines TRBV9 with TRBJ2-1; D is possibly TRBD2 (6 bases). The CDR3 loop spans 12 amino acids. The ends were cut back, 1 base at V and 8 bases at J, with 7 bases in the middle. Germline V gives CDR1 SGDLS, CDR2 YYNGEE. The CDR3 DNA is TGTGCCAGCAGCGTATGGGGGGATGAGCAGTTCTTC. Residues: CASSVWGDEQFF. Full variable domain (rest looked up from reference TRBV9 and TRBJ2-1): DSGVTQTPKHLITATGQRVTLRCSPRSGDLSVYWYQQSLDQGLQFLIQYYNGEERAKGNILERFSAQQFPDLHSELNLSSLELGDSALYFCASSVWGDEQFFGPGTRLTVL.

This clone turned up a few times. The rearrangement joins TRBV4-2 to TRBJ2-2; 10 bases fit TRBD2. The V and J ends lost 1 base and 3 bases, in that order; junction bases with no gene match: 5. CDR1 is LGHNA and CDR2 is YNFKEQ in the germline V gene. The CDR3 totals 17 residues. As DNA, the CDR3 is TGTGCCAGCAGCCAAGGAGCGGGGGGGCCGGACACCGGGGAGCTGTTTTTT. As protein: CASSQGAGGPDTGELFF.

This chain connects TRBV15 to TRBJ2-7; D might be TRBD1 (6 bases). The V gene lost 3 bases and the J gene lost 3 bases, with 9 bases spanning the gap. CDR1 is LNHNV and CDR2 is YYDKDF in the germline V gene (reference sequence). This CDR3 region has 13 residues. The CDR3 region is CATSSPQGYEQYF. In DNA form, the CDR3 reads TGTGCCACCAGCAGCCCACAGGGCTACGAGCAGTACTTC. Filled out from reference TRBV15 and TRBJ2-7, the complete variable domain reads DAMVIQNPRYQVTQFGKPVTLSCSQTLNHNVMYWYQQKSSQAPKLLFHYYDKDFNNEADTPDNFQSRRPNTSFCFLDIRSPGLGDTAMYLCATSSPQGYEQYFGPGTRLTVT.

The chain links TRBV3-1 (or the pseudogene TRBV3-2) to TRBJ2-7; 9 positions agree with TRBD1. From germline, CDR1 is LGHDT and CDR2 YNNKEL (reference sequence). The CDR3 loop spans 14 amino acids. Unmatched junction bases numbered 9, after V lost 2 bases and J lost 10 bases. CDR3 residues: CASSQSGTGTDQYF. The CDR3 DNA follows: TGTGCCAGCAGCCAAAGCGGGACAGGGACCGATCAGTACTTC.

This clone was seen just once. The rearrangement uses TRBV4-2 and TRBJ1-4, with 8 bases lining up with TRBD1. CDR1 is LGHNA, CDR2 YNFKEQ, per germline. Germline trimming cut 6 bases from V and 5 bases from J; bases unmatched to any gene: 5. CDR3 length equals 14 residues. CDR3 nucleotides: TGTGCCAGCAGGGCGACAGGGGAGAATGAAAAACTGTTTTTT. Residues: CASRATGENEKLFF.

J is TRBJ2-7 and V is TRBV15, with D possibly being TRBD1 (6 bases). The CDR3 runs 15 residues. Germline V CDR1 and CDR2: LNHNV, YYDKDF (reference sequence). The V and J ends lost 0 bases and 5 bases respectively, with 14 bases between them. The CDR3 DNA sequence: TGTGCCACCAGCAGAGATCGATCCAGGGGCAACGAGCAGTACTTC. Amino acid sequence: CATSRDRSRGNEQYF.

The CDR3 DNA reads TGTGCCAGCAGCGGGGGACAGTCCAGGCTCACCTTC. Protein: CASSGGQSRLTF. The rearrangement joins TRBV12-3 or TRBV12-4 to TRBJ1-2; TRBD1 matches 7 bases. The trim removed 6 bases at V and 13 bases at J, leaving 11 bases unmatched. The CDR3 consists of 12 residues.

CDR3 protein: CASKEGPYNEQFF. The CDR3 coding sequence is TGTGCCAGTAAGGAGGGACCGTACAATGAGCAGTTCTTC. The chain employs TRBV19 and TRBJ2-1; weak D call: TRBD2 (6 bases). Trimming removed 7 bases from V and 4 bases from J, with 11 bases in between. The CDR3 totals 13 residues. Germline V gene sequence: CDR1 LNHDA, CDR2 SQIVND (reference sequence).

This clone occurred a few times. V usage is TRBV30 and J usage is TRBJ2-1, with D perhaps TRBD2 (6 bases). Trimming removed 0 bases from V and 3 bases from J, with 9 bases in between. Germline V lookup: CDR1 GTSNPN, CDR2 SVGIG (reference sequence). The CDR3 runs 14 residues. The CDR3 loop is CAWSVGRDYNEQFF. The CDR3 DNA is TGTGCCTGGAGTGTCGGGCGGGACTACAATGAGCAGTTCTTC. The variable domain in full, completed from reference TRBV30 and TRBJ2-1, reads SQTIHQWPATLVQPVGSPLSLECTVEGTSNPNLYWYRQAAGRGLQLLFYSVGIGQISSEVPQNLSASRPQDRQFILSSKKLLLSDSGFYLCAWSVGRDYNEQFFGPGTRLTVL.

The CDR3 loop is CASRPQGQVYFHSNQPQHF. CDR3 DNA: TGTGCCAGCAGACCGCAGGGACAGGTCTATTTCCATAGCAATCAGCCCCAGCATTTT. This sequence joins TRBV6-4 and TRBJ1-5, with 8 bases fitting TRBD1. V was pared by 6 bases and J by 0 bases, with 16 bases of the junction left unmatched. This CDR3 is built from 19 residues. Germline assignment: CDR1 MRHNA and CDR2 SNTAGT.

The chain joins TRBV2 to TRBJ1-4; D unresolved. This CDR3 comprises 12 residues. V was trimmed by 8 bases and J by 8 bases, leaving 12 bases between them. CDR1 is SNHLY and CDR2 is FYNNEI in the germline V gene. CDR3 nucleotide sequence: TGTGCCAGCCACAATGGCTGGGAAAAACTGTTTTTT. Amino acids: CASHNGWEKLFF.

The V gene is TRBV28, the J gene TRBJ1-2; D gene ambiguous. CDR1 and CDR2 from the germline V gene are MDHEN and SYDVKM. This CDR3 spans 12 amino acids. Trimming pared 7 bases from V and 1 base from J, leaving 7 bases between. In DNA, the CDR3 is TGTGCCAGCACCAACAGTAACTATGGCTACACCTTC. Amino acids: CASTNSNYGYTF.

This clone was seen a few times. The chain has TRBV10-1 and TRBJ2-1; TRBD2 aligns across 7 bases. The CDR3 consists of 16 residues. Trimming removed 3 bases from V and 3 bases from J; junction bases left unmatched: 8. Germline V gene data show CDR1 as WNHNN and CDR2 as SYGVQD (reference sequence). The CDR3 loop reads CASSEQVAGLYNEQFF. In nucleotides, the CDR3 is TGCGCCAGCAGTGAACAAGTAGCGGGCCTCTACAATGAGCAGTTCTTC.

The CDR3 sequence is CASSPAEGTEAFF. CDR3 nucleotide sequence: TGTGCCAGCAGCCCAGCAGAGGGAACTGAAGCTTTCTTT. V gene TRBV11-2 combines with J gene TRBJ1-1, with D hard to call. There are 13 residues in the CDR3. CDR1 and CDR2 (germline): SGHAT, FQNNGV. Deletions cut 5 bases from V and 5 bases from J, with 12 bases between.

A few counts support this clone. V gene TRBV30 combines with J gene TRBJ1-1; maybe TRBD1 (5 bases). Germline CDR1 GTSNPN, CDR2 SVGIG (reference sequence). The V end lost 5 bases, the J end lost 1 base, and 8 bases lay between the germline ends. The CDR3 extends over 12 amino acids. The CDR3 protein is CAWRRANTEAFF. DNA of the CDR3: TGTGCCTGGCGCAGGGCGAACACTGAAGCTTTCTTT.

A single count supports this clone. The chain joins TRBV11-2 to TRBJ2-3; 7 bases map to TRBD2. In germline, CDR1 is SGHAT, CDR2 FQNNGV. The CDR3 runs 15 residues. V lost 2 bases to trimming and J lost 5 bases; unmatched junction nucleotides: 7. CDR3 in amino acids: CASSLLVGGEDTQYF. CDR3 DNA sequence: TGTGCCAGCAGCTTACTGGTGGGAGGGGAAGATACGCAGTATTTT. Filled out from reference TRBV11-2 and TRBJ2-3, the complete variable domain reads EAGVAQSPRYKIIEKRQSVAFWCNPISGHATLYWYQQILGQGPKLLIQFQNNGVVDDSQLPKDRFSAERLKGVDSTLKIQPAKLEDSAVYLCASSLLVGGEDTQYFGPGTRLTVL.

The chain employs TRBV4-1 and TRBJ2-7, with 9 bases that match TRBD2. Trimming at V came to 4 bases and at J to 2 bases, leaving 12 bases not matched to a gene. The CDR3 length is 17 residues. The germline CDR1 and CDR2 sequences are MGHRA and YSYEKL. The CDR3 nucleotides read TGCGCCAGCAGCCGGTGGTCTTCTAGCGGGAAAACCTACGAGCAGTACTTC. This translates into CASSRWSSSGKTYEQYF.

This chain connects TRBV2 to TRBJ2-2, with D possibly being TRBD2 (6 bases). The CDR3 runs 16 residues. The germline V gene encodes CDR1 SNHLY and CDR2 FYNNEI. V was clipped by 5 bases and J by 1 base, with 14 bases between them. This CDR3 reads CASSREQPMNTGELFF. The CDR3 region has the DNA TGTGCCAGCAGTCGGGAGCAGCCAATGAACACCGGGGAGCTGTTTTTT.

The V gene is TRBV7-2, the J gene TRBJ2-7, with 11 bases matching TRBD2. Trimming took 4 bases from V and 5 from J; bases not matched to a gene: 7. This CDR3 is built from 15 residues. In germline, CDR1 is SGHTA, CDR2 FQGNSA. The CDR3 nucleotides are TGTGCCAGCAGCTCTAGCGGGAGGACTATCAACGAGCAGTACTTC. It yields the protein CASSSSGRTINEQYF.

The chain employs TRBV28 and TRBJ1-1; 7 positions match TRBD1. The germline CDR1 and CDR2 sequences are MDHEN and SYDVKM. The CDR3 contains 12 residues. Trimming took 5 bases from V and 11 from J; bases not matched to a gene: 8. CDR3 nucleotides: TGTGCCAGCAGTACTCCGACAGGGCGGGCTTTCTTT. Protein sequence: CASSTPTGRAFF.